These T cell receptor beta chains were read from a single sample in a study of OX40 agonist ivuxolimab in advanced cancers. Only in-frame clones appear in the TCRdb table, and some are missing; sequencing was by immunoSEQ multiplex PCR. This repertoire shows about 69,000 clones, about 89% found once; its top ten account for more than 4.5%. Sequenced here: CD4+ or CD8+ T cells sorted from blood, sampled in a trial of the OX40 agonist ivuxolimab. The receptors originated from an adult with an advanced solid tumor such as melanoma, head and neck, liver or kidney cancer. The CDR3 runs from the conserved cysteine through the conserved F or W. Each record gives: CDR3 protein, CDR3 DNA, D gene, V gene, J gene, clone size. D genes are given only for firm matches. Clone size is stated in some rows and not others, as once, few, many or a class when expanded.

CASSGAGPNYGYTF	TGTGCCAGCAGCGGCGCAGGGCCTAACTATGGCTACACCTTC	.	TRBV9	TRBJ1-2	.
CASGLRGGEGAYGYTF	TGTGCTAGTGGGTTGAGAGGGGGGGAGGGGGCTTATGGCTACACCTTC	TRBD1	TRBV12-5	TRBJ1-2	.
CASSMGLAGGYEQYF	TGTGCCAGTAGTATGGGACTAGCGGGAGGTTACGAGCAGTACTTC	TRBD2	TRBV19	TRBJ2-7	.
CAWSVQSGANVLTF	TGTGCCTGGAGTGTTCAGTCTGGGGCCAACGTCCTGACTTTC	.	TRBV30	TRBJ2-6	.
CASSFSTGYEQYF	TGTGCCAGCAGTTTCTCGACCGGCTACGAGCAGTACTTC	.	TRBV6-1	TRBJ2-7	.
CASSQDSGPNSPLHF	TGCGCCAGCAGCCAAGATTCAGGGCCGAATTCACCCCTCCACTTT	.	TRBV4-1	TRBJ1-6	.
CASSVMGGELFF	TGTGCCAGCAGCGTCATGGGCGGGGAGCTGTTTTTT	.	TRBV9	TRBJ2-2	.
CASKTDSTYNEQFF	TGTGCCAGCAAGACGGACAGTACCTACAATGAGCAGTTCTTC	.	TRBV6-1	TRBJ2-1	.
CASSITGGGTEAFF	TGTGCCAGTAGTATAACAGGGGGCGGCACTGAAGCTTTCTTT	TRBD1	TRBV19	TRBJ1-1	.
CASSQDRADDEQYF	TGCGCCAGCAGCCAAGACAGGGCCGATGACGAGCAGTACTTC	.	TRBV4-3	TRBJ2-7	.
CASSLFDSNQPQHF	TGTGCCAGCAGCTTGTTCGATAGCAATCAGCCCCAGCATTTT	.	TRBV7-2	TRBJ1-5	.
CASSYMASPPQNIQYF	TGTGCCAGCAGTTACATGGCTAGCCCTCCCCAAAACATTCAGTACTTC	.	TRBV6-6	TRBJ2-4	.
CASSPDRTDTQYF	TGTGCCAGCAGCCCGGACAGGACAGATACGCAGTATTTT	TRBD1	TRBV7-9	TRBJ2-3	.
CASSLEWGDTEAFF	TGTGCCAGCAGCTTAGAGTGGGGGGACACTGAAGCTTTCTTT	.	TRBV7-2	TRBJ1-1	.
CASSQGGRELFF	TGCGCCAGCAGCCAAGGGGGGCGGGAACTGTTTTTT	.	TRBV4-3	TRBJ1-4	.
CASSIEDRAVYEQYF	TGTGCCAGTAGTATAGAAGACCGGGCAGTCTACGAGCAGTACTTC	.	TRBV19	TRBJ2-7	.
CASSARAQAGGGTDTQYF	TGTGCCAGCAGCGCCCGAGCCCAGGCGGGAGGAGGCACAGATACGCAGTATTTT	TRBD2	TRBV9	TRBJ2-3	.
CAISEPPGQIYNEQFF	TGTGCCATCAGCGAACCCCCGGGACAGATATACAATGAGCAGTTCTTC	TRBD1	TRBV10-3	TRBJ2-1	.
CASSDPTGGIVIQYF	TGTGCCAGCAGCGACCCGACAGGGGGCATTGTCATTCAGTACTTC	TRBD1	TRBV7-2	TRBJ2-4	.
CASSLRPLGTQYF	TGTGCCAGCAGTTTAAGACCTTTGGGTACGCAGTATTTT	.	TRBV27	TRBJ2-3	.
CASSYSDSYNEQFF	TGTGCCAGCAGTTACTCGGACAGTTACAATGAGCAGTTCTTC	.	TRBV6-5	TRBJ2-1	.
CASSSTGSYNEQFF	TGTGCCAGCAGTTCCACAGGTTCCTACAATGAGCAGTTCTTC	.	TRBV27	TRBJ2-1	once
CASSPSIPRANTEAFF	TGTGCCAGCAGCCCTAGTATCCCCAGAGCAAACACTGAAGCTTTCTTT	.	TRBV7-3	TRBJ1-1	.
CASRALLAAGYEQYF	TGTGCCAGCAGGGCCCTTCTCGCGGCGGGCTACGAGCAGTACTTC	.	TRBV28	TRBJ2-7	.
CASSEQGLGNQPQHF	TGTGCCAGCAGTGAACAGGGATTGGGAAATCAGCCCCAGCATTTT	.	TRBV6-1	TRBJ1-5	.
CSVESGGDSLGTQYF	TGCAGCGTTGAATCCGGCGGGGACTCATTAGGTACGCAGTATTTT	.	TRBV29-1	TRBJ2-3	.
CASSFSGGTMDEQFF	TGTGCCAGCAGCTTTAGCGGGGGTACTATGGATGAGCAGTTCTTC	TRBD2	TRBV7-6	TRBJ2-1	.
CASSHLGTGGLGANVLIF	TGTGCCAGCAGCCACCTCGGGACAGGGGGCCTTGGGGCCAACGTCCTGATTTTC	TRBD1	TRBV7-9	TRBJ2-6	.
CASEDRLSYEQYF	TGTGCCAGCGAAGACAGACTTTCCTACGAGCAGTACTTC	.	TRBV19	TRBJ2-7	once
CASSLGYRDSEAFF	TGTGCCAGCAGCTTAGGATACAGGGATTCTGAAGCTTTCTTT	.	TRBV7-3	TRBJ1-1	.
CASRTGRLDGYTF	TGTGCCAGCAGGACAGGGAGGTTGGATGGCTACACCTTC	TRBD1	TRBV6-5	TRBJ1-2	.